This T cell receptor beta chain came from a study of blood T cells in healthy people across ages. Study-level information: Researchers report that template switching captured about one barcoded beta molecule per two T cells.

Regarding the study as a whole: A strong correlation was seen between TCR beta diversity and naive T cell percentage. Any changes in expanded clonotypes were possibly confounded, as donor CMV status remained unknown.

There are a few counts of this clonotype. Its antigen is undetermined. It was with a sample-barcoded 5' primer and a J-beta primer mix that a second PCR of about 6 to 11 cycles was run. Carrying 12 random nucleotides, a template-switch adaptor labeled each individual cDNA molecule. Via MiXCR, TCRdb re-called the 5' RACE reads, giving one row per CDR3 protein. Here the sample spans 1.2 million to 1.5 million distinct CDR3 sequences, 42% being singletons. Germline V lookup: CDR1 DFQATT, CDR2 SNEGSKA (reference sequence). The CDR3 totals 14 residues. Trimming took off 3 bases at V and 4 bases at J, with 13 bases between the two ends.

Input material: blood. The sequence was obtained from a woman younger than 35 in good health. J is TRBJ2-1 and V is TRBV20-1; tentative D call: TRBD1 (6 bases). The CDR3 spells CSASVGAGYNEQFF. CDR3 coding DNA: TGCAGTGCTAGCGTGGGGGCTGGTTACAATGAGCAGTTCTTC.